Listed here is a single TCR beta chain. It has no known antigen specificity. Per-base qualities were not stored, and no clone one base away is much larger. CDR3 length: 14 amino acids, cysteine to phenylalanine. Only the CDR3 portion is preserved as DNA: 42 bases, with reading frame beginning at the first base. CDR1 is given as MNHEY and CDR2 as SMNVEV, both from the germline V gene (reference sequence). V is clipped by 5 bases and J by 8 bases, and the sequence between their germline boundaries is 13 bases long. This entry belongs to a study of Ad26.COV2.S vaccination and SARS-CoV-2 variants (dated by TCRdb to about 2021). Turning to the overall study: Donors in the vaccine arm were drawn from COV1001, a multicentre, randomized, double-blind, placebo-controlled phase I-IIa trial testing Ad26.COV2.S in healthy adults. Sequencing of the TCRbeta repertoire served to evaluate the specificity and breadth of SARS-CoV-2-reactive T cell receptors following Ad26.COV2.S vaccination. A total of approximately 30 samples were included in the TCR-sequenced set, comprising roughly 19 Ad26.COV2.S vaccine recipients, 5 placebo recipients and 8 SARS-CoV-2 convalescent individuals. Ad26.COV2.S was administered intramuscularly at 5 x 10^10 or 1 x 10^11 viral particles, either as a single shot or as two shots given 56 days apart. Throughout the experiments and outcome assessment, investigators stayed blinded to trial group allocation. Participants in the trial were split at random into five groups of five each, receiving low-dose or high-dose Ad26.COV2.S once or twice, or else placebo on both occasions.

The treatment or condition label of this sample denotes: some 19 received Ad26.COV2.S at low or high dose, single or two shots; 5 received placebo; per-sample allocation not given. For vaccine and placebo recipients, the sequenced repertoires came from samples collected on day 63 after the first injection. Between 29 July and 7 August 2020, Cohort 1b enrolled about 27 adults aged 18-55 years at one site in Boston, USA. Ad26.COV2.S was a replication-incompetent adenovirus type 26 vector that expressed a prefusion-stabilized SARS-CoV-2 spike protein derived from the original Wuhan strain. What the research found in general, with its limitations: Non-spike TCR breadth was comparable between vaccine and placebo recipients, consistent with the vaccine containing only spike. Ad26.COV2.S recipients had higher spike-specific TCR breadth than placebo recipients (P = 0.0014). The study was not powered for comparison of responses between vaccine doses or regimens. After vaccination, substantial breadth of spike-specific CD8+ and CD4+ T cell responses was reported. The authors noted that total T cell responses may have been underestimated by the TCR breadth and depth analyses.

TCRbeta CDR3 regions were sequenced with the immunoSEQ Assay. After extraction, genomic DNA underwent amplification by bias-controlled multiplex PCR, followed by high-throughput sequencing. For the original study's pipeline: Collapsing and filtering of sequences were performed to quantify the absolute abundance of each unique TCRbeta CDR3 region. T cell fraction was estimated by normalization of TCRbeta template counts to usable DNA, with usable DNA being measured through amplification of reference genes present in all nucleated cells. Repertoire TCRs were annotated as SARS-CoV-2-specific when V gene, CDR3 amino acid sequence and J gene were exactly matched to a known reactive TCR set. The reference SARS-CoV-2 TCR set came from MIRA and was filtered for enrichment in COVID-19-positive ImmuneCODE repertoires, removing public or cross-reactive TCRs. Based on the MIRA antigens, annotated TCRs were further analysed at the level of specific ORF or position within ORF. Breadth was defined as annotated unique rearrangements over total unique productive rearrangements; depth was the summed frequency of those rearrangements. Two-sided Wilcoxon rank-sum tests were applied when comparing TCR breadth between groups. This immuneACCESS table, as held by TCRdb, lists in-frame sequences with V and J called but not all clones. Of the missing ones, under half trace to an unresolved V gene in checked studies; the others have no known cause. D and trimming were read from the DNA, whereas the V and J calls and clone size are those reported in that table. This sample is represented by around 300,000 clones; about 86% of them were singletons. The top ten clones comprise around 11% of the sample.

The V and J genes are TRBV27 and TRBJ1-6, with the D gene call left open. The sample consisted of peripheral blood, taken in a trial of Ad26.COV2.S vaccine versus placebo. This clonotype was obtained from a person aged 18-65 years who received the Ad26.COV2.S COVID-19 vaccine or a placebo. The DNA sequence is given as TGTGCCAGCAGTCCCACCAGGTCGGATTCACCCCTCCACTTT. Its translation is CASSPTRSDSPLHF.